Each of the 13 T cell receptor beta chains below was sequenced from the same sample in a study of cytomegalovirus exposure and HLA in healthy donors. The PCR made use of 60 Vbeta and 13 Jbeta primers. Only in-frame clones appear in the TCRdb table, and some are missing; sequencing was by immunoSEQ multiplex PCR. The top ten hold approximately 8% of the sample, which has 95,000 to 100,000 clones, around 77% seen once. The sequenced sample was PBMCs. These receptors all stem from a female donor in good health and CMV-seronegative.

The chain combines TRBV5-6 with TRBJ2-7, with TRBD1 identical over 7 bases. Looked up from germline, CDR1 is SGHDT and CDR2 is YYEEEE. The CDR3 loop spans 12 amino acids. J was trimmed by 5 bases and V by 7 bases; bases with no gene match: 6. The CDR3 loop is CASRQGKHEQYF. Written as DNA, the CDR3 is TGTGCCAGCCGACAGGGCAAACACGAGCAGTACTTC.

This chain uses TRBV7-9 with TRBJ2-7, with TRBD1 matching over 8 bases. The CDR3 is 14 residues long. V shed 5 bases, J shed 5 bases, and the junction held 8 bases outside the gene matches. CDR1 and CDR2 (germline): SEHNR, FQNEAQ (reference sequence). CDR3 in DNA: TGTGCCAGCAGCACCCGGACAGGGCTCGACGAGCAGTACTTC. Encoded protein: CASSTRTGLDEQYF.

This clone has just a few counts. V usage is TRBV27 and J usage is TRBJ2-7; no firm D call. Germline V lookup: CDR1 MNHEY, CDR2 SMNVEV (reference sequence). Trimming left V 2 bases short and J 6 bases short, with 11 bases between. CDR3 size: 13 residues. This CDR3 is CASSLNEFAEQYF. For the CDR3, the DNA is TGTGCCAGCAGTTTAAACGAGTTTGCCGAGCAGTACTTC.

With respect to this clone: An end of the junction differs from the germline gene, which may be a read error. The DNA for the CDR3 is TGTTCCAGCAGCTTAGTTACAGGGATCAACTATGGCTACACCTTC. It specifies CSSSLVTGINYGYTF. The chain recombines TRBV7-9 with TRBJ1-2; D perhaps matches TRBD1 (6 bases). From germline, CDR1 is SEHNR and CDR2 FQNEAQ (reference sequence). The length of the CDR3 is 15 residues.

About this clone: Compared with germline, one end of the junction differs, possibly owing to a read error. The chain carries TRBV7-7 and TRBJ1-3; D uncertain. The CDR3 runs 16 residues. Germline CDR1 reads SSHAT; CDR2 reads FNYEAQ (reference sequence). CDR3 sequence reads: CASSFSTMSSGNTIYF. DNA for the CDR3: TGTGCTAGCAGCTTTAGCACCATGAGTTCAGGAAACACCATATATTTT. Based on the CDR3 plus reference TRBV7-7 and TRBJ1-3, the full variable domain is GAGVSQSPRYKVTKRGQDVTLRCDPISSHATLYWYQQALGQGPEFLTYFNYEAQPDKSGLPSDRFSAERPEGSISTLTIQRTEQRDSAMYRCASSFSTMSSGNTIYFGEGSWLTVV.

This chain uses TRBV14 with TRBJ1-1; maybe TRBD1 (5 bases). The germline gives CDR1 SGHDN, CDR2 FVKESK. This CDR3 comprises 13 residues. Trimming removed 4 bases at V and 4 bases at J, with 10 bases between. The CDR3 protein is CASSLRQLTEAFF. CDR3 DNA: TGTGCCAGCAGCCTTCGACAGCTCACTGAAGCTTTCTTT.

The CDR3 nucleotides read TGCGCCAGCAGCCTCCCCGCCACAGCTTACACTGAAGCTTTCTTT. Amino acids: CASSLPATAYTEAFF. The V and J genes are TRBV5-1 and TRBJ1-1; D unclear. The CDR3 is made up of 15 amino acids. V gave up 4 bases and J gave up 3 bases, with 16 bases separating them. Germline V gene lookup returns CDR1 SGHRS and CDR2 YFSETQ.

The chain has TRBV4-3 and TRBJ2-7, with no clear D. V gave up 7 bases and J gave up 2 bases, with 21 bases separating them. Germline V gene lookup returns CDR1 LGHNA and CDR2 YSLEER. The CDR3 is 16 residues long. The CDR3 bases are TGCGCCAGCACCCACCGAGCCCCGCCGATGGCCTACGAGCAGTACTTC. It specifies CASTHRAPPMAYEQYF.

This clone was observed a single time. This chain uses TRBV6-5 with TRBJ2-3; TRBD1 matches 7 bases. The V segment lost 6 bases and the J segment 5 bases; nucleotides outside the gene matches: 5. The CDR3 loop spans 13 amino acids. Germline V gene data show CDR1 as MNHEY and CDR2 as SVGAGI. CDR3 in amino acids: CASRPPGGDTQYF. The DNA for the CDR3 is TGTGCCAGCAGACCGCCAGGGGGAGATACGCAGTATTTT.

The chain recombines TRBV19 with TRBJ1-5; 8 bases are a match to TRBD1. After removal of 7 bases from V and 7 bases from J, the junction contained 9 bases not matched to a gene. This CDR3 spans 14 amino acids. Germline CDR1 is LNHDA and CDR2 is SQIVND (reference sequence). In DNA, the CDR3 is TGTGCCAGTACCTACTCCGGACAGGGCCAGCCCCAGCATTTT. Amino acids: CASTYSGQGQPQHF. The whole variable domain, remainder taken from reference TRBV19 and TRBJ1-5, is DGGITQSPKYLFRKEGQNVTLSCEQNLNHDAMYWYRQDPGQGLRLIYYSQIVNDFQKGDIAEGYSVSREKKESFPLTVTSAQKNPTAFYLCASTYSGQGQPQHFGDGTRLSIL.

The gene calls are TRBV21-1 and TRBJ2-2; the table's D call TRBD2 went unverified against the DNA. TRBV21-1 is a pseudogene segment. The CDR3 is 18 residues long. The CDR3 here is CASSKAEGREGNTGELFF. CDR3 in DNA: TGTGCCAGCAGCAAAGCAGAAGGTAGGGAGGGTAACACCGGGGAGCTGTTTTTT.

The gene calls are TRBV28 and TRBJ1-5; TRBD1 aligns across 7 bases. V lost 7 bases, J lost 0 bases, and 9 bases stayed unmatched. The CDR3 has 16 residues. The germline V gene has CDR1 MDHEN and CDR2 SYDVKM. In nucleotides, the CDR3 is TGTGCCAGCACCTTAGGGGGACAGTCTAGCAATCAGCCCCAGCATTTT. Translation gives CASTLGGQSSNQPQHF. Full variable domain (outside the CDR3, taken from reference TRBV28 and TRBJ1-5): DVKVTQSSRYLVKRTGEKVFLECVQDMDHENMFWYRQDPGLGLRLIYFSYDVKMKEKGDIPEGYSVSREKKERFSLILESASTNQTSMYLCASTLGGQSSNQPQHFGDGTRLSIL.

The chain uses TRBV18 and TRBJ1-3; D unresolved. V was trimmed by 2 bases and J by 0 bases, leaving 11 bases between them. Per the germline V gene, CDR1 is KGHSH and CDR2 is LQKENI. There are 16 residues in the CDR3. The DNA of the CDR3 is TGTGCCAGCTCACCATTCCCTCTAAGCTCTGGAAACACCATATATTTT. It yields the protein CASSPFPLSSGNTIYF.